This T cell receptor beta chain was identified during a study of shared T cell receptors in the human thymus. Only in-frame clones appear in the TCRdb table, and some are missing; sequencing was by immunoSEQ multiplex PCR. In the table there are about 710,000 clones, approximately 87% of which are singletons. V was clipped by 0 bases and J by 6 bases; unmatched bases: 11. The germline gives CDR1 SGHVS, CDR2 FNYEAQ. There are 17 residues in the CDR3. These data were also reused for a study on human thymus T cells. From that paper: Finnish infants who were healthy and having corrective surgery for congenital heart defects made up the donors. From resections taken during corrective heart surgery, the thymus tissue was obtained. Thymic and blood repertoires appeared to display a bias in their usage of V and J genes.

The sequencing input was thymocytes. This sequence joins TRBV7-6 and TRBJ2-7, with TRBD1 identical over 10 bases. The clonotype originates from a boy younger than two with a congenital heart defect. The CDR3 here is CASSLAMGGTGAGEQYF. CDR3 in DNA: TGTGCCAGCAGCTTAGCAATGGGGGGGACAGGGGCGGGCGAGCAGTACTTC.